The entry that follows covers one T cell receptor (beta chain) sequence. As yet, its antigen is unknown. Second doses were pooled across both intervals (about 4 or about 12 weeks). The data derive from a study of T cell responses to AZD1222 COVID-19 vaccine. Sequencing was performed with immunoSEQ multiplex PCR; in TCRdb, only in-frame clones are kept and a portion is missing. The data contain roughly 150,000 clones, approximately 93% of them singletons. Trimming took off 3 bases at V and 4 bases at J, with 9 bases between the two ends. Germline CDR1 LNHDA, CDR2 SQIVND (reference sequence). This CDR3 has 13 amino acids. General study points: Among vaccine-associated CD4 TCRs, coverage spanned spike, with dominance at 160-218 and 743-854. White British people made up most donors, females outnumbered males, and clonal diversity was possibly underestimated. Spike-specific TCR breadth and depth rose after two AZD1222 doses.

The sample was peripheral blood, taken 28 days after the second AZD1222 dose. This TCR derives from an adult who received the AZD1222 COVID-19 vaccine. The chain is built from TRBV19 and TRBJ1-2; D is undetermined. CDR3 in amino acids: CASSIGGTYGYTF. The CDR3 nucleotides read TGTGCCAGTAGTATTGGCGGAACCTATGGCTACACCTTC.